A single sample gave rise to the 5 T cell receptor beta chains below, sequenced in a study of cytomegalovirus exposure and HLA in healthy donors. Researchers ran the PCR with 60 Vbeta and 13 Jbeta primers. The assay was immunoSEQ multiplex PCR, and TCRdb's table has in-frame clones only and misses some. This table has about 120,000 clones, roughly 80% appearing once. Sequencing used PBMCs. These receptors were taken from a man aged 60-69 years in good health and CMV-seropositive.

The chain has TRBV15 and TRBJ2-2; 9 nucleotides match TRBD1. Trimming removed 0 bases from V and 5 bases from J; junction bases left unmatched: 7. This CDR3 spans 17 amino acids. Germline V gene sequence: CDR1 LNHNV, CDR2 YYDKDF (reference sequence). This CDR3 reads CATSRDQQGARTGELFF. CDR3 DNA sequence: TGTGCCACCAGCAGAGATCAACAGGGGGCGCGGACCGGGGAGCTGTTTTTT.

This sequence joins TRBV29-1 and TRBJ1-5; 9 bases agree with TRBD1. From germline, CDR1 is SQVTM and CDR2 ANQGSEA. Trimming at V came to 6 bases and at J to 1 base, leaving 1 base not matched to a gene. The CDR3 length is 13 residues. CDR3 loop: CSVGQGSNQPQHF. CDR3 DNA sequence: TGCAGCGTGGGACAGGGAAGCAATCAGCCCCAGCATTTT.

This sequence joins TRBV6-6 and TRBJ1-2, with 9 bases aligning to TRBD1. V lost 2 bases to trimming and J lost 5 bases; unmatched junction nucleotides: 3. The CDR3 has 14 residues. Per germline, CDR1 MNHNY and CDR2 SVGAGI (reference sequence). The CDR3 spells CASSYPGTGYGYTF. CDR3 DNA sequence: TGTGCCAGCAGTTACCCCGGGACAGGGTATGGCTACACCTTC.

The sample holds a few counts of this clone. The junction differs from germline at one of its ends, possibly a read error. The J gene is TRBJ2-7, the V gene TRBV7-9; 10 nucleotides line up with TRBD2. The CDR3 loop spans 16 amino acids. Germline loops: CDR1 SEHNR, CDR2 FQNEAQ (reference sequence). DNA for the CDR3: TGTTCCAGCAGCCGTACACTAGCGGGACACACCTACGAGCAGTACTTC. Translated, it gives CSSSRTLAGHTYEQYF.

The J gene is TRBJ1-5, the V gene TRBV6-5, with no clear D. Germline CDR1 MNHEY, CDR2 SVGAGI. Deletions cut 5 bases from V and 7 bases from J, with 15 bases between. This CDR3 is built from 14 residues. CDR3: CASSVERLRQPQHF. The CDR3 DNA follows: TGTGCCAGCAGTGTGGAAAGGCTGCGGCAGCCCCAGCATTTT.